A selection of T cell receptor beta chains follows, all from one sample in a study of CD8+ T cells in alopecia areata. The protocol was immunoSEQ multiplex PCR, while the TCRdb copy is restricted to in-frame clones and leaves out a portion. The sample has roughly 150,000 clones, roughly 58% seen once. The sequencing input was CD8+ T cells sorted from blood. The receptors here all came from a human donor in good health. CDR3s include the opening cysteine and the closing phenylalanine or tryptophan. The D gene is left open where the match is weak. A row's size may be missing; if present it is once, few, many or a size class.

j_call d_call clone_size v_call cdr3_nt cdr3_aa
TRBJ1-1 NA few TRBV6-5 TGTGCCAGCAGTTACTTGCGGAACACTGAAGCTTTCTTT CASSYLRNTEAFF
TRBJ2-7 NA once TRBV5-1 TGCGCCAGCAGCTTGGCTCCACCAAGCTCCTACGAGCAGTACTTC CASSLAPPSSYEQYF
TRBJ2-1 TRBD1 few TRBV7-9 TGTGCCAGCAGCTTAACGACAGGGAGTAATGAGCAGTTCTTC CASSLTTGSNEQFF
TRBJ2-1 TRBD1 few TRBV29-1 TGCAGCGTTGAAGGGACAGGGCCCTACAATGAGCAGTTCTTC CSVEGTGPYNEQFF
TRBJ2-1 NA NA TRBV9 TGTGCCAGCAGCGTAGGAGCGAACAATGAGCAGTTCTTC CASSVGANNEQFF
TRBJ2-3 NA NA TRBV5-1 TGCGCCAGCAGCGACATTCCACTTGATACGCAGTATTTT CASSDIPLDTQYF
TRBJ2-1 NA NA TRBV7-2 TGTGCCAGCAGCTTAGCGCCTCTCAAGGAGCAGTTCTTC CASSLAPLKEQFF
TRBJ1-2 TRBD1 NA TRBV30 TGTGCCTGTACACAGGGGGCGATTGAGGGCTACACCTTC CACTQGAIEGYTF
TRBJ2-1 NA NA TRBV7-9 TGTGCCAGCAGCCCGGACAATGAGCAGTTCTTC CASSPDNEQFF
TRBJ2-3 NA NA TRBV4-1 TGCGCCAGCAGCCAAGAGGGCAGGTGGACAGATACGCAGTATTTT CASSQEGRWTDTQYF
TRBJ2-2 NA NA TRBV29-1 TGCAGCGTTGTTAGCGCCGGAACCACCGGGGAGCTGTTTTTT CSVVSAGTTGELFF
TRBJ2-5 TRBD1 NA TRBV27 TGTGCCAGCAGTCCCCAACCCGACAGGGGAGAGACCCAGTACTTC CASSPQPDRGETQYF
TRBJ1-1 NA NA TRBV7-9 TGTGCCAGCAGCACGGGGCAGGGTCAGAGAAGGAGCACTGAAGCTTTCTTT CASSTGQGQRRSTEAFF
TRBJ2-1 NA NA TRBV7-7 TGTGCTAGCAGTTTGACTAGTCTATCTGAGCAGTTCTTC CASSLTSLSEQFF
TRBJ1-2 NA NA TRBV6-5 TGTGCCAGCAGTTACAGACAGAACTATGGCTACACCTTC CASSYRQNYGYTF
TRBJ2-4 NA NA TRBV28 TGTGCCAGCAGCCTACAGGGTTGGGACATTCAGTACTTC CASSLQGWDIQYF
TRBJ2-5 NA few TRBV15 TGTGCCACCAGCAGGTATCCCCTTGCATCTAGGACGTACCAAGAGACCCAGTACTTC CATSRYPLASRTYQETQYF